The clone carrying this T cell receptor beta chain was seen a single time. The sample belongs to a study of blood T cell repertoires in COVID-19. The overall study: The United States, Italy and Spain provided the acute and convalescent COVID-19 samples. T cells, B-cell-depleted T cells, or PBMCs supplied cDNA or gDNA.

Under the authors' procedure: Reference gene primer amplification gave estimated nucleated cell counts. The assay was immunoSEQ multiplex PCR, and TCRdb's table has in-frame clones only and misses some. The V and J calls and clone size come from that table; D and trimming were worked out from the DNA. The table lists some 260,000 clones, 70% to 90% of them singletons. The sequence was obtained from a woman aged 40 to 55 who had recovered from COVID-19. Sequenced: peripheral blood.

CDR3 DNA: TGTGCCATCGGGGGACAGGGGCACAACGAGCAGTACTTC. Protein product: CAIGGQGHNEQYF. This chain joins TRBV10-3 and TRBJ2-7; 10 bases fit TRBD1. V was clipped by 8 bases and J by 5 bases; unmatched bases: 6. Per germline, CDR1 ENHRY and CDR2 SYGVKD. This CDR3 is built from 13 residues.